The T cell receptor (beta chain) under discussion was sequenced for a study of blood T cells in healthy people across ages. General study findings and limits: Researchers report that TCR beta diversity correlated strongly with naive T cell percentage.

The CDR3 loop spans 15 amino acids. The V gene's germline CDR1 is SNHLY and CDR2 FYNNEI. V lost 1 base to trimming and J lost 5 bases, with 14 bases between them. Combining a sample-barcoded 5' primer with a J-beta primer mix, a second PCR ran for 7 to 11 cycles. MiXCR, run by TCRdb on the 5' RACE reads, gives a single entry per CDR3 protein. Among hundreds of thousands of distinct CDR3 sequences, approximately 25% were seen once, and the ten largest hold under 10%. In the case of this clonotype: The antigen is unknown.

The sample was also reused in another study, on T cells of mothers and their children. That source notes: In this cohort, donors were a few healthy Caucasian mothers plus their six children.

The receptor comes from a boy between 10 and 17 years old in good health. The chain has TRBV2 and TRBJ1-1, with a weak D call TRBD1 (5 bases). Sequencing was done on a sample of blood. This CDR3 is CASSEGGGWETEAFF. The CDR3 DNA follows: TGTGCCAGCAGTGAAGGTGGGGGTTGGGAGACTGAAGCTTTCTTT.